A selection of T cell receptor beta chains follows, all from one sample in a study of blood T cell repertoires in COVID-19. Assay: immunoSEQ multiplex PCR; the TCRdb copy retains only in-frame clones and omits some. The table records over 75,000 clones, over 70% of them present only once. The source material was peripheral blood. The source is a woman aged 80 or older with active or convalescent COVID-19. Both conserved end residues are part of each CDR3. D genes are given only for firm matches. Size tells how often a clone was seen (once, few, many) or the class of an expanded clone, and some rows leave it out.

>TRBD1|few|TRBV7-2|TRBJ2-2
CASSLRGQGYDTGELFF
TGTGCCAGCAGCTTAAGGGGACAGGGGTACGACACCGGGGAGCTGTTTTTT
>TRBD1|.|TRBV7-8|TRBJ2-3
CASSSRQGRADTQYF
TGTGCCAGCAGCTCCCGACAGGGTCGTGCAGATACGCAGTATTTT
>TRBD2|.|TRBV28|TRBJ2-7
CASSLGGLAGTYEQYF
TGTGCCAGCAGTTTAGGAGGACTAGCGGGGACCTACGAGCAGTACTTC
>TRBD2|.|TRBV10-3|TRBJ2-4
CAISEIGGGPGKNIQYF
TGTGCCATCAGTGAGATCGGGGGAGGGCCGGGCAAAAACATTCAGTACTTC
>TRBD1|once|TRBV5-1|TRBJ2-7
CASRGTGKGEQYF
TGCGCCAGCAGGGGGACAGGGAAAGGGGAGCAGTACTTC
>TRBD2|.|TRBV27|TRBJ2-1
CASRWTSGHNEQFF
TGTGCCAGCAGATGGACTAGCGGCCACAATGAGCAGTTCTTC
>.|.|TRBV3-1/TRBV3-2|TRBJ1-1
CASSQTTNTEAFF
TGTGCCAGCAGCCAGACTACCAACACTGAAGCTTTCTTT
>.|few|TRBV5-1|TRBJ1-1
CASSLDRVGTEAFF
TGCGCCAGCAGCTTGGACAGGGTAGGGACTGAAGCTTTCTTT
>TRBD2|.|TRBV29-1|TRBJ2-1
CSVYSGGPYNEQFF
TGCAGCGTTTATAGCGGGGGACCCTACAATGAGCAGTTCTTC
>TRBD1|once|TRBV15|TRBJ2-7
CATRGTGSSYEQYF
TGTGCCACCAGAGGGACAGGGTCTTCCTACGAGCAGTACTTC
>TRBD1|.|TRBV7-9|TRBJ1-4
CASSSGQEDEKLFF
TGTGCCAGCAGCTCGGGACAGGAAGATGAAAAACTGTTTTTT
>.|.|TRBV14|TRBJ2-1
CASSQESLVDEQFF
TGTGCCAGCAGCCAAGAGAGTCTAGTGGATGAGCAGTTCTTC
>TRBD1|few|TRBV19|TRBJ1-2
CASSWTGRGYGYTF
TGTGCCAGTAGTTGGACAGGGCGGGGGTATGGCTACACCTTC
>.|once|TRBV2|TRBJ1-1
CASSEGTPDMGTEAFF
TGTGCCAGCAGCGAAGGGACACCTGATATGGGCACTGAAGCTTTCTTT
>TRBD2|.|TRBV5-1|TRBJ2-4
CASSETSGRGGWQYF
TGCGCCAGCAGCGAGACTAGCGGGAGGGGAGGTTGGCAGTACTTC
>.|.|TRBV30|TRBJ2-7
CAWSVSGSDQYF
TGTGCCTGGAGTGTATCGGGGTCCGACCAGTACTTC
>.|.|TRBV29-1|TRBJ1-5
CSVEGEGGQPQHF
TGCAGCGTTGAGGGGGAGGGCGGTCAGCCCCAGCATTTT
>TRBD1|.|TRBV18|TRBJ2-5
CASSPGTEETQYF
TGTGCCAGCTCACCCGGGACAGAAGAGACCCAGTACTTC
>TRBD1|once|TRBV12-3/TRBV12-4|TRBJ1-6
CASSTGVSPLHF
TGTGCCAGCAGTACAGGGGTTTCACCCCTCCACTTT
>TRBD2|.|TRBV29-1|TRBJ2-3
CSATRAGGGSTDTQYF
TGCAGCGCTACCAGGGCGGGGGGCGGAAGTACAGATACGCAGTATTTT
>.|.|TRBV15|TRBJ2-2
CATSAEGNTGELFF
TGTGCCACCAGCGCGGAGGGGAACACCGGGGAGCTGTTTTTT
>.|.|TRBV7-2|TRBJ2-1
CASSTQMDRNNEQFF
TGTGCCAGCAGCACTCAGATGGACAGAAACAATGAGCAGTTCTTC
>TRBD1|.|TRBV28|TRBJ1-2
CASRTVDRVDGYTF
TGTGCCAGCAGGACCGTCGACAGGGTGGATGGCTACACCTTC
>.|.|TRBV28|TRBJ2-3
CASSPLGRTSTDTQYF
TGTGCCAGCAGTCCCCTGGGGCGGACCTCCACAGATACGCAGTATTTT
>.|.|TRBV7-2|TRBJ1-2
CARARGYNYGYTF
TGTGCCAGAGCTCGGGGTTATAACTATGGCTACACCTTC
>TRBD1|.|TRBV2|TRBJ2-7
CASSTGARSEQYF
TGTGCCAGCAGTACAGGGGCAAGATCCGAGCAGTACTTC
>TRBD2|.|TRBV30|TRBJ2-1
CAWSGGRALNEQFF
TGTGCCTGGAGTGGAGGGAGGGCCCTCAATGAGCAGTTCTTC
>.|.|TRBV9|TRBJ2-3
CASSPGLADTDTQYF
TGTGCCAGCAGCCCGGGGTTAGCGGACACAGATACGCAGTATTTT
>.|.|TRBV10-3|TRBJ1-5
CAISESAQPQHF
TGTGCCATCAGTGAGTCAGCTCAGCCCCAGCATTTT
>.|.|TRBV6-2/TRBV6-3|TRBJ1-1
CASSPQGGTTEAFF
TGTGCCAGCAGTCCCCAAGGGGGTACCACTGAAGCTTTCTTT
>.|.|TRBV7-2|TRBJ2-7
CASSLDGGQSYEQYF
TGTGCCAGCAGCTTAGACGGGGGGCAATCCTACGAGCAGTACTTC
>.|.|TRBV29-1|TRBJ1-1
CSVRRLKAFF
TGCAGCGTCAGGCGTCTAAAAGCTTTCTTT
>.|few|TRBV2|TRBJ1-2
CASSGQGGLYGYTF
TGTGCCAGCAGTGGTCAGGGAGGCCTCTATGGCTACACCTTC
>TRBD2|once|TRBV10-2|TRBJ2-3
CASSDEAGTDTQYF
TGCGCCAGCAGTGATGAAGCGGGAACAGATACGCAGTATTTT
>TRBD1|few|TRBV5-1|TRBJ2-7
CASSLQGLGYEQYF
TGCGCCAGCAGCTTACAGGGGCTTGGGTACGAGCAGTACTTC
>.|.|TRBV5-5|TRBJ2-5
CASSLSPGRQETQYF
TGTGCCAGCAGCTTGTCGCCCGGTCGGCAAGAGACCCAGTACTTC
>.|.|TRBV18|TRBJ2-5
CASSPNGWTQYF
TGTGCCAGCTCACCGAACGGGTGGACCCAGTACTTC